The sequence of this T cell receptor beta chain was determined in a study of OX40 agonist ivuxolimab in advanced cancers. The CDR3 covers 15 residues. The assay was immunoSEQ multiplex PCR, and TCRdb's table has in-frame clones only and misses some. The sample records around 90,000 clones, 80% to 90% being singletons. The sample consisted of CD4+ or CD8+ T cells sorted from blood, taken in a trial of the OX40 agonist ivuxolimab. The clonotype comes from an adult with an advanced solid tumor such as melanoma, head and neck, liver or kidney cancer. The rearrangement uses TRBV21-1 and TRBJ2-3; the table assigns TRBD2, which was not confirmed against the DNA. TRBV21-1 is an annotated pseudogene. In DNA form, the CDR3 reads TGTGCCAGCAGCAAAGGCTATCGGGGGTTGGATACGCAGTATTTT. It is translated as CASSKGYRGLDTQYF.